This is a list of T cell receptor beta chains from one sample in a study of cytomegalovirus exposure and HLA in healthy donors. TCRdb's copy holds only in-frame clones and misses some; the assay was immunoSEQ multiplex PCR. The repertoire includes some 150,000 clones, more than 70% of them detected once, and 4.2% sits in the top ten. The sample comprised PBMCs. The receptor set was obtained from a man aged 45-60 years in good health and CMV-seropositive. Both conserved end residues are part of each CDR3. A D gene is named only where the DNA matches it firmly. Size values are once, few and many counts, or a class for expanded clones, and some rows have none.

d_gene | abundance | j_gene | v_gene | CDR3aa | CDR3nt
- | - | TRBJ2-1 | TRBV7-9 | CASSLFSVYNEQFF | TGTGCCAGCAGCTTATTTAGCGTTTACAATGAGCAGTTCTTC
TRBD1 | few | TRBJ2-7 | TRBV6-1 | CASGTGYYEQYF | TGTGCCAGCGGGACAGGATACTACGAGCAGTACTTC
- | - | TRBJ1-5 | TRBV2 | CASSLPPQPQHF | TGTGCCAGCAGTCTCCCCCCTCAGCCCCAGCATTTT
- | - | TRBJ1-1 | TRBV10-3 | CAISGRVGGLNTEAFF | TGTGCCATCAGTGGTAGGGTTGGGGGGTTGAACACTGAAGCTTTCTTT
TRBD1 | - | TRBJ1-3 | TRBV11-2 | CASSWAQGAGNTIYF | TGTGCCAGCAGCTGGGCGCAGGGGGCTGGAAACACCATATATTTT
TRBD2 | - | TRBJ2-1 | TRBV11-2 | CASSRGLAWNEQFF | TGTGCCAGCAGCCGCGGACTAGCGTGGAATGAGCAGTTCTTC
- | many | TRBJ2-5 | TRBV7-9 | CASSSASLMTGETQYF | TGTGCCAGCAGCTCCGCTTCCCTCATGACGGGGGAGACCCAGTACTTC
- | - | TRBJ2-7 | TRBV11-3 | CASSLGREDEQYF | TGTGCCAGCAGCTTAGGCAGGGAGGACGAGCAGTACTTC
- | - | TRBJ2-6 | TRBV4-2 | CASSQGAGLPGANVLTF | TGTGCCAGCAGCCAAGGCGCCGGGTTACCTGGGGCCAACGTCCTGACTTTC
- | once | TRBJ1-5 | TRBV7-9 | CASSPDEGHFQHF | TGTGCCAGCAGCCCTGACGAGGGACACTTCCAGCATTTT
TRBD1 | few | TRBJ1-1 | TRBV27 | CASSLARTGRMNTEAFF | TGTGCCAGCAGTTTAGCCCGGACAGGCAGGATGAACACTGAAGCTTTCTTT
TRBD2 | - | TRBJ2-3 | TRBV19 | CASSIDNLAGGASTDTQYF | TGTGCCAGTAGTATAGATAACCTAGCGGGGGGCGCTAGCACAGATACGCAGTATTTT
- | - | TRBJ2-2 | TRBV19 | CASSRRGGDGELFF | TGTGCCAGTAGTAGGAGGGGCGGGGACGGGGAGCTGTTTTTT
- | - | TRBJ2-2 | TRBV7-2 | CASGTGSHTGELFF | TGTGCCAGCGGAACAGGGTCGCACACCGGGGAGCTGTTTTTT
TRBD1 | - | TRBJ1-2 | TRBV19 | CASSSGQGNYGYTF | TGTGCCAGTAGTTCAGGACAGGGTAACTATGGCTACACCTTC
- | - | TRBJ2-7 | TRBV4-1 | CASSQGAGARRYEQYF | TGCGCCAGCAGCCAGGGGGCGGGAGCTAGGAGGTACGAGCAGTACTTC
- | - | TRBJ1-1 | TRBV6-1 | CASTLGGAPTEAFF | TGTGCCAGCACCCTCGGGGGGGCGCCTACTGAAGCTTTCTTT
- | - | TRBJ1-1 | TRBV28 | CASSSPVTEAFF | TGTGCCAGCAGTTCGCCGGTCACTGAAGCTTTCTTT
TRBD1 | - | TRBJ2-3 | TRBV7-9 | CASSYLPGQGADTQYF | TGTGCCAGCAGTTATTTACCGGGACAGGGAGCAGATACGCAGTATTTT
TRBD2 | - | TRBJ2-1 | TRBV11-2 | CASSPPGLAYNEQFF | TGTGCCAGCAGCCCCCCGGGACTAGCGTACAATGAGCAGTTCTTC